This T cell receptor (beta chain) was sequenced for a study of identical twins. General study results and limits: Abundant cord blood beta clonotypes carried fewer insertions; memory repertoires showed none.

CDR1 and CDR2 from the germline V gene are SGHAT and FQNNGV. CDR3 size: 15 residues. V was clipped by 5 bases and J by 2 bases; unmatched bases: 7. Comments on this clonotype: Antigen unknown.

A template switching step contributed a universal primer site, while unique molecular identifiers were present in the cDNA. MiXCR, run by TCRdb on the 5' RACE reads, gives a single entry per CDR3 protein. This table has roughly 690,000 distinct CDR3 sequences, around 6% appearing once. Healthy Caucasians made up all donors. Sequencing was carried out using naive T cells sorted from blood. The chain recombines TRBV11-2 with TRBJ2-5; 8 nucleotides match TRBD1. This clonotype was obtained from a man aged 18 to 30 in good health. CDR3 nucleotide sequence: TGTGCCAGCAGCAAGCGGACAGGGCTTCAAGAGACCCAGTACTTC. It specifies CASSKRTGLQETQYF.